A selection of T cell receptor beta chains follows, all from one sample in a study of T cell repertoires in cytomegalovirus infection. TCRdb fed the reads into MiXCR, producing one record per CDR3 protein. The data hold around 740,000 distinct CDR3 sequences, with about a third observed a single time. Material: PBMCs. The origin of the receptors is a human donor in good health (CMV status not recorded). Some clones in this sample may be carry-over from other donors' samples. CDR3s include the opening cysteine and the closing phenylalanine or tryptophan. Each record gives: V gene, clone size, J gene, D gene, CDR3 DNA, CDR3 protein. A D gene is named only where the DNA matches it firmly. Only part of the rows carry a size: once, few, many, or a class if the clone is expanded.

v_gene: TRBV12-3/TRBV12-4; abundance: few; j_gene: TRBJ1-3; d_gene: TRBD1; CDR3nt: TGTGCCAGCAGTTTTAAGGGGGCGAACGGAAACACCATATATTTT; CDR3aa: CASSFKGANGNTIYF
v_gene: TRBV28; abundance: -; j_gene: TRBJ1-4; d_gene: -; CDR3nt: TGTGCCAGCAGAAATCGGCCGGGACGTGAAAAACTGTTTTTT; CDR3aa: CASRNRPGREKLFF
v_gene: TRBV6-1; abundance: few; j_gene: TRBJ1-5; d_gene: -; CDR3nt: TGTGCCAGCAGGGTCGGGGGTCGTAGCAATCAGCCCCAGCATTTT; CDR3aa: CASRVGGRSNQPQHF
v_gene: TRBV20-1; abundance: -; j_gene: TRBJ1-2; d_gene: TRBD1; CDR3nt: TGCAGTGCTTCCCGGGACAGTCTCCCTTCTAACTATGGCTACACCTTC; CDR3aa: CSASRDSLPSNYGYTF
v_gene: TRBV7-4; abundance: -; j_gene: TRBJ2-7; d_gene: -; CDR3nt: TGTGCCAGCAGCCACGCCGACGAGCAGTACTTC; CDR3aa: CASSHADEQYF
v_gene: TRBV25-1; abundance: -; j_gene: TRBJ1-2; d_gene: -; CDR3nt: TGTGCCAGCAGTGAGGGCACGACAGATGGCTACACCTTC; CDR3aa: CASSEGTTDGYTF
v_gene: TRBV28; abundance: many; j_gene: TRBJ1-2; d_gene: TRBD1; CDR3nt: TGTGCCAGCAGTTCCTGGGTGGGGGACAGAAATGGCTACACCTTC; CDR3aa: CASSSWVGDRNGYTF
v_gene: TRBV7-6; abundance: -; j_gene: TRBJ2-1; d_gene: -; CDR3nt: TGTGCCAGCAGCTTGGGGACCCGCACCGATGAGCAGTTCTTC; CDR3aa: CASSLGTRTDEQFF
v_gene: TRBV4-2; abundance: few; j_gene: TRBJ1-2; d_gene: TRBD1; CDR3nt: TGTGCCAGCAGCCAAGATCAATTGGACAGGGGTGACTACACCTTC; CDR3aa: CASSQDQLDRGDYTF
v_gene: TRBV7-9; abundance: -; j_gene: TRBJ1-1; d_gene: -; CDR3nt: TGTGCCAGCAGCTTAGCTACGGGGGGACACCGCACTGAAGCTTTCTTT; CDR3aa: CASSLATGGHRTEAFF
v_gene: TRBV11-2; abundance: -; j_gene: TRBJ1-3; d_gene: -; CDR3nt: TGTGCCAGCAGCTTAGATTCCGACAGCTCTGGAAACACCATATATTTT; CDR3aa: CASSLDSDSSGNTIYF
v_gene: TRBV18; abundance: -; j_gene: TRBJ2-7; d_gene: TRBD2; CDR3nt: TGTGCCAGCTCACCCCCGGGACTAGCGGGAGTATCCGAGCAGTACTTC; CDR3aa: CASSPPGLAGVSEQYF
v_gene: TRBV7-4; abundance: few; j_gene: TRBJ2-7; d_gene: -; CDR3nt: TGTGCCAGCAGCTTAACGGGGGCCATCGGCGACCGCGAGCAGTACTTC; CDR3aa: CASSLTGAIGDREQYF
v_gene: TRBV7-9; abundance: many; j_gene: TRBJ2-1; d_gene: -; CDR3nt: TGTGCCAGCAGCTTAGCGCGGGTAGACAATGAGCAGTTCTTC; CDR3aa: CASSLARVDNEQFF
v_gene: TRBV7-4; abundance: -; j_gene: TRBJ1-6; d_gene: -; CDR3nt: TGTGCCAGCAGCCCCCACCAAGGGGAAGCGGCACCCCTCCACTTT; CDR3aa: CASSPHQGEAAPLHF
v_gene: TRBV5-1; abundance: few; j_gene: TRBJ1-1; d_gene: -; CDR3nt: TGCGCCAGCAGCCCACTTTTAAGGGGGGGACGAACTGAAGCTTTCTTT; CDR3aa: CASSPLLRGGRTEAFF
v_gene: TRBV28; abundance: many; j_gene: TRBJ1-1; d_gene: -; CDR3nt: TGTGCCAGCAGTTTGCAGGGGCTTGAAGCTTTCTTT; CDR3aa: CASSLQGLEAFF
v_gene: TRBV7-2; abundance: many; j_gene: TRBJ1-1; d_gene: -; CDR3nt: TGTGCCAGCAGCTTAGGCCCGGGCGGGTTTCGGGAGACTGAAGCTTTCTTT; CDR3aa: CASSLGPGGFRETEAFF
v_gene: TRBV7-9; abundance: once; j_gene: TRBJ2-1; d_gene: -; CDR3nt: TGTGCCAGCAGTCGAACGGGGCTCGGTGAGCAGTTCTTC; CDR3aa: CASSRTGLGEQFF
v_gene: TRBV18; abundance: -; j_gene: TRBJ1-1; d_gene: -; CDR3nt: TGTGCCAGCTCACCACTACCCGGCGTGGACACTGAAGCTTTCTTT; CDR3aa: CASSPLPGVDTEAFF
v_gene: TRBV7-2; abundance: few; j_gene: TRBJ2-1; d_gene: -; CDR3nt: TGTGCCAGCAGCTTAGCAGTAGCTCGCCTTCGAAATGAGCAGTTCTTC; CDR3aa: CASSLAVARLRNEQFF
v_gene: TRBV10-3; abundance: -; j_gene: TRBJ1-6; d_gene: -; CDR3nt: TGTGCCATCAGTGATCATCCCCTGAAGTCACCCCTCCACTTT; CDR3aa: CAISDHPLKSPLHF
v_gene: TRBV15; abundance: few; j_gene: TRBJ1-5; d_gene: -; CDR3nt: TGTGCCACCAGCAGAGATCGGGGGACCAATCAGCCCCAGCATTTT; CDR3aa: CATSRDRGTNQPQHF
v_gene: TRBV19; abundance: -; j_gene: TRBJ2-1; d_gene: -; CDR3nt: TGTGCCAGTAGCCCGAGGGGGTCTGGGGAGGGGGACTTTTATGAGCAGTTCTTC; CDR3aa: CASSPRGSGEGDFYEQFF
v_gene: TRBV28; abundance: -; j_gene: TRBJ1-5; d_gene: -; CDR3nt: TGTGCCAGCAGTTTATGGCGGCCGGAGAGTAGCAATCAGCCCCAGCATTTT; CDR3aa: CASSLWRPESSNQPQHF
v_gene: TRBV5-3; abundance: -; j_gene: TRBJ2-7; d_gene: -; CDR3nt: TGTGCCAGCAGCTCAGGGGGGCACTATCAGCGCAACGAGCAGTACTTC; CDR3aa: CASSSGGHYQRNEQYF
v_gene: TRBV12-3/TRBV12-4; abundance: -; j_gene: TRBJ1-6; d_gene: -; CDR3nt: TGTGCCAGCAGGTCCAATTCGGGCTCCTATAATTCACCCCTCCACTTT; CDR3aa: CASRSNSGSYNSPLHF
v_gene: TRBV6-2/TRBV6-3; abundance: -; j_gene: TRBJ1-1; d_gene: -; CDR3nt: TGTGCCAGCAGTTCCACCGTATATGGAACTTTCTTT; CDR3aa: CASSSTVYGTFF
v_gene: TRBV30; abundance: -; j_gene: TRBJ1-6; d_gene: -; CDR3nt: TGTGCCTGGAGTTCAGGGTTGAATTCACCCCTCCACTTT; CDR3aa: CAWSSGLNSPLHF
v_gene: TRBV20-1; abundance: many; j_gene: TRBJ2-6; d_gene: -; CDR3nt: TGCAGTGCTAATGGGGCAGCTGGGGCCAACGTCCTGACTTTC; CDR3aa: CSANGAAGANVLTF
v_gene: TRBV28; abundance: -; j_gene: TRBJ1-4; d_gene: -; CDR3nt: TGTGCCAGCAGTTACAGGGAACGTGAAAAACTGTTTTTT; CDR3aa: CASSYREREKLFF
v_gene: TRBV7-2; abundance: many; j_gene: TRBJ1-1; d_gene: -; CDR3nt: TGTGCCAGCAGCTTAGCCGGGCCACGGACTGAAGCTTTCTTT; CDR3aa: CASSLAGPRTEAFF
v_gene: TRBV12-3/TRBV12-4; abundance: -; j_gene: TRBJ1-1; d_gene: -; CDR3nt: TGTGCCAGCAGTCCGGGCTACACTGAAGCTTTCTTT; CDR3aa: CASSPGYTEAFF
v_gene: TRBV6-6; abundance: few; j_gene: TRBJ2-7; d_gene: TRBD1; CDR3nt: TGTGCCAGCAGTCTCCCGGGACAGTACACCTACGAGCAGTACTTC; CDR3aa: CASSLPGQYTYEQYF
v_gene: TRBV7-9; abundance: few; j_gene: TRBJ2-1; d_gene: -; CDR3nt: TGTGCCAGCAGCCCGATCTCAGTCTCCCATGAGCAGTTCTTC; CDR3aa: CASSPISVSHEQFF
v_gene: TRBV5-1; abundance: -; j_gene: TRBJ1-2; d_gene: -; CDR3nt: TGCGCCAGCAGCTTGGAAGGGTACGGGTATGGCTACACCTTC; CDR3aa: CASSLEGYGYGYTF
v_gene: TRBV25-1; abundance: -; j_gene: TRBJ1-5; d_gene: TRBD1; CDR3nt: TGTGCCAGCAGTCCGAGTCCGGGACAGGGGTTCCCTCAGCCCCAGCATTTT; CDR3aa: CASSPSPGQGFPQPQHF
v_gene: TRBV7-8; abundance: many; j_gene: TRBJ2-7; d_gene: -; CDR3nt: TGTGCCAGCAGCTTAGGCACACTCCCGGCGAGGTACGAGCAGTACTTC; CDR3aa: CASSLGTLPARYEQYF
v_gene: TRBV28; abundance: -; j_gene: TRBJ2-1; d_gene: -; CDR3nt: TGTGCCAGCCGATCGGGTCAAAGCGATGAGCAGTTCTTC; CDR3aa: CASRSGQSDEQFF
v_gene: TRBV28; abundance: -; j_gene: TRBJ2-3; d_gene: TRBD2; CDR3nt: TGTGCCAGCAGTTTCGGACCGGACCTGACTAGCGGGAGCACAGATACGCAGTATTTT; CDR3aa: CASSFGPDLTSGSTDTQYF
v_gene: TRBV10-3; abundance: -; j_gene: TRBJ1-2; d_gene: -; CDR3nt: TGTGCCATCAGTGAGTCCCAGGGCTATGGCTACACCTTC; CDR3aa: CAISESQGYGYTF